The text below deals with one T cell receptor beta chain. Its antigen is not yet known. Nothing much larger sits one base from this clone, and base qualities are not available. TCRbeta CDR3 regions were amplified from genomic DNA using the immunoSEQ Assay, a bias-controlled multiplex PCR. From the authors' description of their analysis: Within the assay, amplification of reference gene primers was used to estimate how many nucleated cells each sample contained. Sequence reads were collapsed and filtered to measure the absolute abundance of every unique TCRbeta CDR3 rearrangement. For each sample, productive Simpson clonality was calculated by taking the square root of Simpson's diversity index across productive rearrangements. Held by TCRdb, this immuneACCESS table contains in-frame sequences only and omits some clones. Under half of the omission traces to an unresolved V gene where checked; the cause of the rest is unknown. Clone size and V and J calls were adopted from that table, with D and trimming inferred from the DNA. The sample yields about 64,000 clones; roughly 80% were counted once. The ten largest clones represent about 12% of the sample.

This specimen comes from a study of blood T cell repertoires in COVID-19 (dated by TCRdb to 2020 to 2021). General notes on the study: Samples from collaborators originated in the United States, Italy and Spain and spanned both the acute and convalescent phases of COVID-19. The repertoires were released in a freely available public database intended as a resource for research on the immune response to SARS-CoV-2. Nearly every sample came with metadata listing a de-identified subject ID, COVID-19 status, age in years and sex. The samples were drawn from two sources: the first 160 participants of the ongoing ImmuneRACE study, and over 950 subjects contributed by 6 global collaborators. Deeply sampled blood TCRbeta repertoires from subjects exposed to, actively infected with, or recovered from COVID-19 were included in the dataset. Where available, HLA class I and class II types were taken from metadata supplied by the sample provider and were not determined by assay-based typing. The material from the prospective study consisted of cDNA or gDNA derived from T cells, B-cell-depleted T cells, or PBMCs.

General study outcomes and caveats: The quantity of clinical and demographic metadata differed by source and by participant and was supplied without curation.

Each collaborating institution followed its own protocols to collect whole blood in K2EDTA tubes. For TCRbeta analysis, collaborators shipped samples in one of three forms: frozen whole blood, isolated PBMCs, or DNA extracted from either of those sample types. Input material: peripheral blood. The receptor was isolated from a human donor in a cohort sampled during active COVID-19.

CDR3 region: CSAREDYGYTF. The DNA sequence is given as TGCAGTGCTAGGGAGGACTATGGCTACACCTTC. Rearrangement joined TRBV20-1 to TRBJ1-2; no D gene can be assigned with confidence. The CDR3 numbers 11 residues from cysteine through phenylalanine. The sequence is cut down to CDR3 DNA, 33 bases in frame from base 1. Based on the germline V gene (reference sequence), the CDR1 and CDR2 sequences are DFQATT and SNEGSKA. V and J are truncated by 3 bases and 3 bases respectively, leaving an intervening sequence of 5 bases.